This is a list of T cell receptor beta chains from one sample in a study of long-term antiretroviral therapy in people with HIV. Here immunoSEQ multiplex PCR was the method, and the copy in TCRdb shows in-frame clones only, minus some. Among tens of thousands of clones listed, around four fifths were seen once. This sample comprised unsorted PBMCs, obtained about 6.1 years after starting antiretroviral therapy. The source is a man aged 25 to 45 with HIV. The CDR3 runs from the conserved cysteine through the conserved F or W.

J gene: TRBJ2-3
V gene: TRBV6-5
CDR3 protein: CASSSQGGGADTQYF

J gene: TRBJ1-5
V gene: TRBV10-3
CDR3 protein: CAISGRDRNSNQPQHF

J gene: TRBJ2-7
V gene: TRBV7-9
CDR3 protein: CASSFGTPRDYEQYF

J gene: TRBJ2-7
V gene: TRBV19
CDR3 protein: CASSDGGHEQYF

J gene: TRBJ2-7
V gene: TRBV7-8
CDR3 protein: CASSLDKPYEQYF

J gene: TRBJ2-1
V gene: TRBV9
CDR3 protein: CASSVRVAWGEQFF

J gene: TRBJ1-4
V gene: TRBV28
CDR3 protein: CASSLSSVQTNNEKLFF

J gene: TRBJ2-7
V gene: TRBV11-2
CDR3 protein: CASSVRQGSFYSYEQYF

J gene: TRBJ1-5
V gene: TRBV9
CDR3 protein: CASSYTDRQPQHF

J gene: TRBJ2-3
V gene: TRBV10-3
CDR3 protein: CAISLRGSGTDTQYF

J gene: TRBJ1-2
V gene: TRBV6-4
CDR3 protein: CASSDDNYYGYTF

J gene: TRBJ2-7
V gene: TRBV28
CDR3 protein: CASSPVPRGGEQYF

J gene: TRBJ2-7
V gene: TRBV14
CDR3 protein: CASSEGLAPTYEQYF

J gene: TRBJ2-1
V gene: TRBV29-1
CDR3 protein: CSGQTSLNEQFF

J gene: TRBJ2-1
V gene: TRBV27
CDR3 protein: CASSSLGRGYNEQFF

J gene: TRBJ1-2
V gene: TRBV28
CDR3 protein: CASSSRGQGYGYTF

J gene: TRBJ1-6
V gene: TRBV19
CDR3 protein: CASSDMGSSYNSPLHF

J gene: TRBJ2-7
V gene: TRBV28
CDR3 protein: CASGAGGVYEQYF

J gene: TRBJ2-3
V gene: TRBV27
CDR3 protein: CASSFGSLSTDTQYF

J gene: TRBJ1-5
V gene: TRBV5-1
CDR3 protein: CASSLDRGSQPQHF

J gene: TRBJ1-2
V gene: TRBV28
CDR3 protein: CASSSPEGTSNYGYTF

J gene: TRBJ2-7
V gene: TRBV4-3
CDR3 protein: CASSQDRGVDEQYF

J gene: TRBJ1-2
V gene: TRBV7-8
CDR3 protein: CASSLARIPNMHYGYTF

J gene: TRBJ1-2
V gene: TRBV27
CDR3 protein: CASSLSYFTGRGYNYGYTF